The source of this T cell receptor (beta chain) is a study of molecular identifiers for immune sequencing clone quantification. Both previously described methods and listed TCR primers were employed to make bulk TCR libraries. TCRdb passed the PCR reads through MiXCR, listing each CDR3 protein once. This table holds some 320,000 distinct CDR3 sequences, 24% found once. In germline, CDR1 is MNHEY, CDR2 SVGAGI. The V end lost 0 bases, the J end lost 11 bases, and 16 bases lay between the germline ends. The CDR3 contains 14 residues. This chain uses TRBV6-5 with TRBJ1-1; no clear D gene. This TCR was recovered from a human donor in good health. Some libraries in this study had Jurkat cell RNA spiked in. The specimen sequenced was naive CD8+ T cells from blood, with Jurkat cell RNA spiked in. Subset here: FACS-sorted CD8+CD4-CCR7+CD45RA+ naive T cells. CDR3 nucleotides: TGTGCCAGCAGTTACTCTGTGGATGGGAGAGAGGCTTTCTTT. This translates into CASSYSVDGREAFF.